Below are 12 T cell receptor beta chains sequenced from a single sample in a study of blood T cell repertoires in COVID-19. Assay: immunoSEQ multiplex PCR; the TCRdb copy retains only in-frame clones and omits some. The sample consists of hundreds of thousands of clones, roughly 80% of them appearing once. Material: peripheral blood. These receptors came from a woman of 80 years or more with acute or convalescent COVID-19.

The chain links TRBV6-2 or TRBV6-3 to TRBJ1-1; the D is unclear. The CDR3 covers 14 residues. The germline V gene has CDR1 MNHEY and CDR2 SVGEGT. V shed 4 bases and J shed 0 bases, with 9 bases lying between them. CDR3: CASSLPTMNTEAFF. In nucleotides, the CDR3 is TGTGCCAGCAGTTTGCCTACTATGAACACTGAAGCTTTCTTT.

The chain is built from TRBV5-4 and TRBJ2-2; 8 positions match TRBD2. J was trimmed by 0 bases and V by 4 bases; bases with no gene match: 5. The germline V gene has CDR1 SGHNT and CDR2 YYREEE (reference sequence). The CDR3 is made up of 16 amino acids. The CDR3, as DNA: TGTGCCAGCAGCACGAAAGCGGGGGCGAACACCGGGGAGCTGTTTTTT. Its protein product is CASSTKAGANTGELFF.

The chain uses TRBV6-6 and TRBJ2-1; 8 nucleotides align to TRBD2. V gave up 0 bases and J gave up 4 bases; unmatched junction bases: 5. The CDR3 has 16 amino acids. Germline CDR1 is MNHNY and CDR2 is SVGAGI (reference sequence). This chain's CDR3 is CASSYSLTSVYNEQFF. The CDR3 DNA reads TGTGCCAGCAGTTACTCATTGACTAGCGTGTACAATGAGCAGTTCTTC.

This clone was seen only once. CDR3 sequence (DNA): TGTGCCAGCTCACCACGTCTTGACGAGCAGTACTTC. Its translation: CASSPRLDEQYF. The chain employs TRBV18 and TRBJ2-7; no definite D call. Trimming removed 1 base from V and 5 bases from J, with 6 bases in between. The CDR3 sequence is 12 residues long. The germline CDR1 and CDR2 sequences are KGHSH and LQKENI.

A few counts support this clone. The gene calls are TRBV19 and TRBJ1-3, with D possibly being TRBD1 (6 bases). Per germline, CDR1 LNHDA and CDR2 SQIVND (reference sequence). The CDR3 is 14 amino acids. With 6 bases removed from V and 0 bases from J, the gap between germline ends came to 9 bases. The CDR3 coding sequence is TGTGCCAGTAGCCGGGGACACTCTGGAAACACCATATATTTT. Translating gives CASSRGHSGNTIYF.

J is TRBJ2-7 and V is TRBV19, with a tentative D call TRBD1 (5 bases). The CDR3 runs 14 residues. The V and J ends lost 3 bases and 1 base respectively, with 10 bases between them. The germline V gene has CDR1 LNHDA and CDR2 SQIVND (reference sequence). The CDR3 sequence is CASSIGRASYEQYF. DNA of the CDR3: TGTGCCAGTAGTATTGGCAGGGCGTCCTACGAGCAGTACTTC. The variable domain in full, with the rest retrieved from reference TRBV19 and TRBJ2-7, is DGGITQSPKYLFRKEGQNVTLSCEQNLNHDAMYWYRQDPGQGLRLIYYSQIVNDFQKGDIAEGYSVSREKKESFPLTVTSAQKNPTAFYLCASSIGRASYEQYFGPGTRLTVT.

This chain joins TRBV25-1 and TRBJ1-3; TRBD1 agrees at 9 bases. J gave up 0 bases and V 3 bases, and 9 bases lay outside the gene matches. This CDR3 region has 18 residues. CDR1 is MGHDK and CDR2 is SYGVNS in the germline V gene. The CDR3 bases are TGTGCCAGCAGTGACTACGGACAGGGGACTTTCTCTGGAAACACCATATATTTT. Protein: CASSDYGQGTFSGNTIYF.

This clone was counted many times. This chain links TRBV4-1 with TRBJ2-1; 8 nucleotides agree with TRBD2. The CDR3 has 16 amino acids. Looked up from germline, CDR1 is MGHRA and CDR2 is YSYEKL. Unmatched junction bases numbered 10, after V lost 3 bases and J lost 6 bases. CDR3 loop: CASSHQVSGSRNEQFF. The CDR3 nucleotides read TGCGCCAGCAGCCACCAGGTGAGCGGGAGCCGCAATGAGCAGTTCTTC.

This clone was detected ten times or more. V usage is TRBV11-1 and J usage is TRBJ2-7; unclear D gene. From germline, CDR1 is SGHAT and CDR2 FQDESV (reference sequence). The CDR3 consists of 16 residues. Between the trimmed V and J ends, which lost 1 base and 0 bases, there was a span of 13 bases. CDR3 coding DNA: TGTGCCAGCAGCTTAGTGGGTTCGACACCCTCCTACGAGCAGTACTTC. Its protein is CASSLVGSTPSYEQYF.

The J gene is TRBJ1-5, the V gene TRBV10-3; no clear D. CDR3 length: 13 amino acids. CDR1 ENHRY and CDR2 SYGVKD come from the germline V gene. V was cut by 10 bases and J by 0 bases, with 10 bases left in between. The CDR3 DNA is TGTGCCACCGCGGGGAATAGCAATCAGCCCCAGCATTTT. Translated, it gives CATAGNSNQPQHF.

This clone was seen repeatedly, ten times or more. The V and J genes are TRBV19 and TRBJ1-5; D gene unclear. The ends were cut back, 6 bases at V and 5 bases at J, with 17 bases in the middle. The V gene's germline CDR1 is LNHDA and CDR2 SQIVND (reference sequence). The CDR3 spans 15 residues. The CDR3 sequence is CASSSPGGRDQPQHF. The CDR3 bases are TGTGCCAGTAGCTCCCCGGGAGGGCGTGATCAGCCCCAGCATTTT.

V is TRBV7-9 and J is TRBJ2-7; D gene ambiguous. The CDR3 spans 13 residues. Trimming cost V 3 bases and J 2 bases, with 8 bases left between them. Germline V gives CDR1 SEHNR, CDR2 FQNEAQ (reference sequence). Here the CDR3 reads CASSLWQPYEQYF. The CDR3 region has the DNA TGTGCCAGCAGCTTGTGGCAACCCTACGAGCAGTACTTC.